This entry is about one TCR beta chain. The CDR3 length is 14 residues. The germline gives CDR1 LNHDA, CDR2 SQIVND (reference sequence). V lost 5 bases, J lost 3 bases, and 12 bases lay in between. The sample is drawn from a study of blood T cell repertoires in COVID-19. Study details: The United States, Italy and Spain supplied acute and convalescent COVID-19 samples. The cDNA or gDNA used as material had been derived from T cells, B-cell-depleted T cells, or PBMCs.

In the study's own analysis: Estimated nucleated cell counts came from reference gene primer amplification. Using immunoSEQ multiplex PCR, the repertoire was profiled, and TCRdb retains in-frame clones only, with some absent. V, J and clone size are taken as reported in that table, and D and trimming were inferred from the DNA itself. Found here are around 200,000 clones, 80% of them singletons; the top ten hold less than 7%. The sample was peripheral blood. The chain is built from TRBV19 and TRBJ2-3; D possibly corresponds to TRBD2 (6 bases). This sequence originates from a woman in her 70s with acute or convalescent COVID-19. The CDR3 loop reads CASSLTGLTDTQYF. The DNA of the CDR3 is TGTGCCAGTAGTCTCACGGGACTTACAGATACGCAGTATTTT.